These 8 T cell receptor beta chains were all obtained from the same sample, sequenced in a study of blood T cells in healthy people across ages. Alongside a J-beta primer mix, a sample-barcoded 5' primer served in a second PCR lasting about 7 to 11 cycles. TCRdb recomputed calls from the 5' RACE reads with MiXCR, one row per CDR3 protein. The sample contains 1.5 million to 2 million distinct CDR3 sequences, 30% to 35% of which appear only once. Material: blood. The origin of the receptors is a woman in her twenties or thirties in good health.

This clonotype was detected only a few times. V and J are TRBV10-3 and TRBJ2-1, with D maybe TRBD1 (5 bases). CDR1 and CDR2 from the germline V gene are ENHRY and SYGVKD. CDR3 length equals 13 residues. Trimming pared 8 bases from V and 1 base from J, leaving 9 bases between. DNA for the CDR3: TGTGCCATCTCTGACAGTTCCTACAATGAGCAGTTCTTC. It encodes CAISDSSYNEQFF.

A few counts support this clonotype. This may stem from a read error, because a much larger clone lies one nucleotide away. The rearrangement joins TRBV25-1 to TRBJ2-7; 7 bases fit TRBD1. The germline gives CDR1 MGHDK, CDR2 SYGVNS. Trimming took 7 bases from V and 3 from J; bases not matched to a gene: 3. The length of the CDR3 is 12 residues. Here the CDR3 DNA reads TGTGCCAGCAATGACAGGGTCTACGAGCAGTACTTC. Protein product: CASNDRVYEQYF.

The V gene is TRBV28, the J gene TRBJ2-7; possibly TRBD1 for D (6 bases). V was shortened by 4 bases and J by 2 bases, with 12 bases between the two germline ends. The germline V gene encodes CDR1 MDHEN and CDR2 SYDVKM. This CDR3 comprises 14 residues. CDR3 in DNA: TGTGCCAGCAGTTACAGGGCGTCCCCCTACGAGCAGTACTTC. Encoded protein: CASSYRASPYEQYF.

In this sample, this clonotype turned up a few times. The J gene is TRBJ1-1, the V gene TRBV20-1, with no clear D. CDR1 and CDR2 from the germline V gene are DFQATT and SNEGSKA (reference sequence). CDR3 length equals 14 residues. V lost 3 bases, J lost 7 bases, and 18 bases lay in between. CDR3 sequence: CSASRRRDKYEAFF. The CDR3, as DNA: TGCAGTGCTAGCCGGAGACGAGACAAGTATGAAGCTTTCTTT.

With regard to this clonotype: The junction departs from germline at one end; a sequencing error may be responsible. The genes are TRBV20-1 and TRBJ2-1, with 7 positions matching TRBD1. The CDR3 has 14 amino acids. Germline CDR1 reads DFQATT; CDR2 reads SNEGSKA (reference sequence). The chain's CDR3 is CSATGTDSHNEQFF. In DNA, the CDR3 is TGCAGTGCAACCGGGACAGACTCCCACAATGAGCAGTTCTTC.

Only a few counts were recorded for this clonotype. V usage is TRBV7-2 and J usage is TRBJ1-2, with a tentative D call TRBD1 (5 bases). Trimming cost V 0 bases and J 8 bases, with 16 bases left between them. The germline V gene encodes CDR1 SGHTA and CDR2 FQGNSA. The CDR3 totals 15 residues. CDR3 in amino acids: CASSLAGDFLWGYTF. CDR3 DNA: TGTGCCAGCAGCTTAGCAGGGGATTTTTTGTGGGGCTACACCTTC.

There are a few counts of this clonotype. The chain employs TRBV6-6 and TRBJ1-2, with TRBD1 matching over 7 bases. Germline lookup yields CDR1 MNHNY and CDR2 SVGAGI (reference sequence). The CDR3 covers 13 residues. V lost 7 bases to trimming and J lost 7 bases; unmatched junction nucleotides: 9. The CDR3: CASNTGELGGYTF. The CDR3 bases are TGTGCCAGCAACACAGGGGAACTAGGTGGCTACACCTTC.

This clonotype was seen more than once but under ten times. The chain couples TRBV6-1 to TRBJ1-6, with 7 nucleotides matching TRBD1. Per germline, CDR1 MNHNS and CDR2 SASEGT. The CDR3 sequence is 15 residues long. Trimming took 4 bases from V and 10 from J; bases not matched to a gene: 10. The CDR3 coding sequence is TGTGCCAGCAGTGCAGTCGGGACAGAAGAGTCACCCCTCCACTTT. Its protein product is CASSAVGTEESPLHF.